A single sample gave rise to the 2 T cell receptor beta chains below, sequenced in a study of blood T cell repertoires in COVID-19. Profiled with immunoSEQ multiplex PCR; TCRdb holds only in-frame clones, not every one. Among about 270,000 clones listed, about 76% were seen once. Sequenced sample: peripheral blood. Receptors originate from a woman aged 55-70 years with active or convalescent COVID-19.

This clone came up once. The chain joins TRBV19 to TRBJ2-3; maybe TRBD2 (5 bases). The CDR3 covers 15 residues. Germline CDR1 and CDR2: LNHDA and SQIVND (reference sequence). The ends were cut back, 3 bases at V and 2 bases at J, with 12 bases in the middle. CDR3 region: CASSIYGVSTDTQYF. CDR3 nucleotide sequence: TGTGCCAGTAGTATTTACGGGGTTTCCACAGATACGCAGTATTTT. The variable domain in full, completed from reference TRBV19 and TRBJ2-3, reads DGGITQSPKYLFRKEGQNVTLSCEQNLNHDAMYWYRQDPGQGLRLIYYSQIVNDFQKGDIAEGYSVSREKKESFPLTVTSAQKNPTAFYLCASSIYGVSTDTQYFGPGTRLTVL.

This clone appeared a few times. The chain is built from TRBV6-5 and TRBJ2-5; D is unresolved. Trimming cost V 5 bases and J 3 bases, with 4 bases left between them. The germline CDR1 and CDR2 sequences are MNHEY and SVGAGI. The CDR3 runs 11 residues. The CDR3 DNA is TGTGCCAGCAGTCCGGAAGAGACCCAGTACTTC. Protein sequence: CASSPEETQYF.